The 21 T cell receptor beta chains below come from one sample, sequenced in a study of shared clonotypes between healthy human individuals. Sequencing used immunoSEQ multiplex PCR; TCRdb keeps in-frame clones, though not all of them. The data contain under 120,000 clones, less than 80% of them seen just once; the ten biggest clones take up almost 25%. Sequencing was done on a sample of memory CD8+ T cells sorted from blood. Described subset: CD45RO+ cells pooled with CCR7-negative TemRA cells. These receptor sequences come from a woman aged 25-40 years in good health.

The gene calls are TRBV7-2 and TRBJ2-7; no firm D call. The CDR3 contains 15 residues. CDR1 and CDR2 (germline): SGHTA, FQGNSA. Deletions cut 2 bases from V and 7 bases from J, with 18 bases between. In DNA, the CDR3 is TGTGCCAGCAGCTTAAATCGCCCCACCTTCGGGGAGCAGTACTTC. Residues: CASSLNRPTFGEQYF.

A note on this clone: A far bigger clonotype differs at one base, so this is likely a read error. The sample carries other DNA sequences with the same CDR3. The gene calls are TRBV6-4 and TRBJ2-2, with 8 bases identical to TRBD2. J lost 1 base, V lost 5 bases, and 9 bases had no gene match. Germline CDR1 reads MRHNA; CDR2 reads SNTAGT. CDR3 length: 17 amino acids. Here the CDR3 DNA reads TGTGCCAGCAGTCCGAGTAGCGGGAATCAGAACACCGGGGAGCTGTTTTTT. The encoded protein is CASSPSSGNQNTGELFF.

The chain carries TRBV6-5 and TRBJ1-1; D gene unclear. The germline V and J ends were trimmed by 2 bases and 1 base, with 8 bases remaining between them. CDR3 length equals 14 residues. The germline CDR1 and CDR2 sequences are MNHEY and SVGAGI. The DNA of the CDR3 is TGTGCCAGCAGTTACCGGCGGAGGAACACTGAAGCTTTCTTT. Encoded protein: CASSYRRRNTEAFF.

J is TRBJ2-7 and V is TRBV4-2; 7 bases map to TRBD1. V gave up 0 bases and J gave up 0 bases; unmatched junction bases: 8. Germline V gene data show CDR1 as LGHNA and CDR2 as YNFKEQ. The CDR3 is made up of 17 amino acids. The CDR3 sequence: CASSQEVARTGSYEQYF. The CDR3 coding sequence is TGTGCCAGCAGCCAAGAGGTTGCTCGGACAGGCTCCTACGAGCAGTACTTC.

This clone was observed a single time. Since a much larger clone is just one base distant, this may be a read error. Other DNA sequences in the sample encode the same CDR3. This chain links TRBV21-1 with TRBJ1-2; the table's D call of TRBD1 was not tested on the DNA. TRBV21-1 has pseudogene status. The CDR3 is 14 residues long. The CDR3 region is CASSLGFRGYGYTF. CDR3 sequence (DNA): TGTGCCAGCAGTCTAGGCTTTAGGGGCTATGGCTACACCTTC.

This clone was detected ten times or more. J is TRBJ2-7 and V is TRBV27; D may be TRBD2 (6 bases). The V and J ends lost 5 bases and 2 bases respectively, with 10 bases between them. Germline assignment: CDR1 MNHEY and CDR2 SMNVEV (reference sequence). This CDR3 is 13 amino acids long. CDR3 amino acids: CASSVSGPYEQYF. The CDR3 bases are TGTGCCAGCAGTGTTAGCGGACCCTACGAGCAGTACTTC.

As DNA, the CDR3 is TGTGCCAGCAGTTCCGGCGGCGGGTCGATCGGTGAGCAGTTCTTC. This translates into CASSSGGGSIGEQFF. This rearrangement joins TRBV6-1 to TRBJ2-1; a weak D match, TRBD2 (5 bases). Germline CDR1 reads MNHNS; CDR2 reads SASEGT. The CDR3 totals 15 residues. V shed 5 bases and J shed 9 bases, with 20 bases lying between them.

This clone was recorded many times. The V and J genes are TRBV4-1 and TRBJ2-7; 10 bases map to TRBD1. This CDR3 region has 15 residues. V trimming: 2 bases; J trimming: 5 bases; junction bases outside the gene matches: 6. The germline V gene has CDR1 MGHRA and CDR2 YSYEKL. CDR3: CASSQSGTGVHEQYF. CDR3 DNA sequence: TGCGCCAGCAGCCAATCCGGGACAGGGGTCCACGAGCAGTACTTC.

This clone was detected once. The chain employs TRBV27 and TRBJ1-1; possibly TRBD1 for D (5 bases). The CDR3 has 16 amino acids. Trimming shortened V by 2 bases and J by 5 bases, and 18 bases separated the two germline ends. Germline-derived CDR1 and CDR2 are MNHEY and SMNVEV (reference sequence). This CDR3 reads CASSLQGRGWGTEAFF. The CDR3 DNA is TGTGCCAGCAGTTTACAGGGCCGAGGATGGGGGACTGAAGCTTTCTTT.

This clone was detected a few times. The chain is built from TRBV15 and TRBJ2-5, with 7 bases that match TRBD2. CDR1 is LNHNV, CDR2 YYDKDF, per germline (reference sequence). The CDR3 runs to 16 residues. J was trimmed by 4 bases and V by 0 bases; bases with no gene match: 8. The CDR3 nucleotides read TGTGCCACCAGCAGAGAGTGGGGGGGTAACAGAGAGACCCAGTACTTC. Residues: CATSREWGGNRETQYF.

To note about this clone: The sample holds other DNA sequences that translate to the same CDR3. The V gene is TRBV6-1, the J gene TRBJ2-3, with 8 nucleotides matching TRBD2. J lost 0 bases, V lost 4 bases, and 0 bases had no gene match. Per the germline V gene, CDR1 is MNHNS and CDR2 is SASEGT. The CDR3 is 14 amino acids. CDR3 amino acids: CASSVAGSTDTQYF. Written as DNA, the CDR3 is TGTGCCAGCAGTGTAGCGGGGAGCACAGATACGCAGTATTTT.

The rearrangement uses TRBV11-2 and TRBJ2-1; TRBD2 is a possible D gene (6 bases). CDR3 size: 14 residues. From germline, CDR1 is SGHAT and CDR2 FQNNGV. V lost 1 base to trimming and J lost 6 bases, with 10 bases between them. Written as DNA, the CDR3 is TGTGCCAGCAGCTTAGCGGGAGTAGGCAATGAGCAGTTCTTC. The encoded protein is CASSLAGVGNEQFF.

The gene calls are TRBV30 and TRBJ2-1; 8 nucleotides agree with TRBD1. Trimming at V came to 0 bases and at J to 3 bases, leaving 10 bases not matched to a gene. There are 17 residues in the CDR3. CDR1 and CDR2 (germline): GTSNPN, SVGIG (reference sequence). CDR3 region: CAWSVPLVRGLYNEQFF. The CDR3 DNA reads TGTGCCTGGAGTGTACCCCTCGTCAGGGGGCTCTACAATGAGCAGTTCTTC.

The CDR3, as DNA: TGTGCCAGCAGATCAGGACAGCCCACTGAAGCTTTCTTT. It specifies CASRSGQPTEAFF. The chain joins TRBV27 to TRBJ1-1, with D possibly matching TRBD1 (6 bases). The ends were cut back, 6 bases at V and 4 bases at J, with 12 bases in the middle. This CDR3 has 13 amino acids. Germline CDR1 reads MNHEY; CDR2 reads SMNVEV (reference sequence).

CDR3 protein: CASSFRDPGELFF. CDR3 coding DNA: TGTGCCAGCAGCTTCAGGGATCCCGGGGAGCTGTTTTTT. The chain uses TRBV11-2 and TRBJ2-2; perhaps TRBD1 as D (5 bases). The CDR3 extends over 13 amino acids. V lost 3 bases and J lost 6, with 8 bases in between. CDR1 and CDR2 from the germline V gene are SGHAT and FQNNGV.

This clone appeared a few times. The chain has TRBV4-2 and TRBJ2-1; 9 nucleotides match TRBD1. V shed 0 bases, J shed 8 bases, and the junction held 8 bases outside the gene matches. Germline V CDR1 and CDR2: LGHNA, YNFKEQ. The CDR3 loop spans 16 amino acids. This CDR3 is CASSQERQGGADEQFF. DNA for the CDR3: TGTGCCAGCAGCCAAGAGCGACAGGGGGGGGCCGATGAGCAGTTCTTC.

This chain connects TRBV29-1 to TRBJ1-4, with a tentative D call TRBD1 (6 bases). Deletions cut 0 bases from V and 5 bases from J, with 7 bases between. The CDR3 runs to 13 residues. Germline loops: CDR1 SQVTM, CDR2 ANQGSEA. The DNA for the CDR3 is TGCAGCGTTGAAGAAACAGGGAATGAAAAACTGTTTTTT. As protein: CSVEETGNEKLFF.

The rearrangement links TRBV18 to TRBJ1-1, with TRBD1 as a possible D gene (5 bases). V gave up 8 bases and J gave up 0 bases, with 13 bases separating them. This CDR3 contains 14 residues. Germline CDR1 is KGHSH and CDR2 is LQKENI. The CDR3 DNA reads TGTGCCAGCAAGGGCGGGGGGATGAACACTGAAGCTTTCTTT. Amino acids: CASKGGGMNTEAFF.

The chain is built from TRBV5-1 and TRBJ2-7, with 7 bases lining up with TRBD1. There are 17 residues in the CDR3. The trim removed 0 bases at V and 7 bases at J, leaving 16 bases unmatched. From germline, CDR1 is SGHRS and CDR2 YFSETQ. CDR3 in DNA: TGCGCCAGCAGCTTGGAAGTAGCCTCGACAGGGTGGAGTGAGCAGTACTTC. Amino acid sequence: CASSLEVASTGWSEQYF.

The rearrangement uses TRBV19 and TRBJ1-4; D uncertain. Deletions cut 3 bases from V and 2 bases from J, with 16 bases between. The germline CDR1 and CDR2 sequences are LNHDA and SQIVND (reference sequence). The CDR3 totals 17 residues. CDR3 amino acids: CASSIRINWATNEKLFF. CDR3 DNA sequence: TGTGCCAGTAGTATCCGGATTAACTGGGCCACTAATGAAAAACTGTTTTTT.

This clone was counted a few times. V and J are TRBV4-1 and TRBJ1-2, with a weak D call TRBD1 (5 bases). The CDR3 contains 15 residues. The V end lost 0 bases, the J end lost 3 bases, and 11 bases lay between the germline ends. Germline CDR1 and CDR2: MGHRA and YSYEKL. The CDR3 DNA reads TGCGCCAGCAGCCAAGAGCCAGGGAGGGACTATGGCTACACCTTC. This sequence encodes CASSQEPGRDYGYTF.